The next 2 T cell receptor beta chains were all read from a single sample in a study of T cells expressing NK-cell markers. Reanalyzing the 5' RACE reads, TCRdb keeps one entry per CDR3 protein, without DNA. The listing records 550,000 to 600,000 distinct CDR3 sequences. The sequenced sample consisted of blood T cells: a sorted CD56 or NKG2C T cell subset, CD4+ or CD8+ T cells, or bulk PBMC T cells (not recorded which). The receptors shown here come from a man between 18 and 29 years old in good health.

V and J are TRBV12-3 or TRBV12-4 and TRBJ2-1; TCRdb indicates TRBD1, and absent DNA this call remains unverified. This CDR3 has 18 amino acids. The CDR3 spells CASGGSFGGTPIYNEQFF.

The chain carries TRBV5-1 and TRBJ1-2; with no DNA, the TCRdb D assignment of TRBD1 cannot be verified. The CDR3 runs 17 residues. Germline CDR1 reads SGHRS; CDR2 reads YFSETQ. CDR3 sequence: CASSESYRGRKVGGYTF.